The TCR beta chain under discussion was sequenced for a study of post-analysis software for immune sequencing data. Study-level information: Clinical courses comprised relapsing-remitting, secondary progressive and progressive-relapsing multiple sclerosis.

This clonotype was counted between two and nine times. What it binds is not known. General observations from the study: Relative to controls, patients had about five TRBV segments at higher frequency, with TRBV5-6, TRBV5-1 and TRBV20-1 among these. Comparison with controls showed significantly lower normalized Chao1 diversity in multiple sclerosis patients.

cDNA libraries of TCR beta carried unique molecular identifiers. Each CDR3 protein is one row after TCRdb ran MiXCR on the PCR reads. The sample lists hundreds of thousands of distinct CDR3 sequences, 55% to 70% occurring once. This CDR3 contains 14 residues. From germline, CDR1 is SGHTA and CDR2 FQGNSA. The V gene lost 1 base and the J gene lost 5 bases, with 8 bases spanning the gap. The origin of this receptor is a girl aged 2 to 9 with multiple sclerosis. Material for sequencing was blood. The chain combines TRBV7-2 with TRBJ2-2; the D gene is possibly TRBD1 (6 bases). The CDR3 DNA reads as TGTGCCAGCAGCTTAGGCCAGGGGACCGGGGAGCTGTTTTTT. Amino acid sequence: CASSLGQGTGELFF.